This TCR beta chain was documented in a study of response to subunit inactivated influenza vaccine. Notes on the study in general: T cells newly recruited by each seasonal influenza vaccination are few, the authors suggested.

V trimming: 0 bases; J trimming: 5 bases; junction bases outside the gene matches: 7. This CDR3 has 16 amino acids. Germline loops: CDR1 ENHRY, CDR2 SYGVKD. Details on this clonotype: Antigen specificity is unknown.

One entry per CDR3 protein results from TCRdb running MiXCR on the RT-PCR reads. The data show around 320,000 distinct CDR3 sequences, roughly 22% seen once. The rearrangement uses TRBV10-3 and TRBJ2-1; 7 bases match TRBD1. The origin of this receptor is a man between 50 and 69 years old who received an inactivated influenza vaccine. This specimen consisted of PBMCs from blood, obtained 21 months after vaccination. CDR3 in DNA: TGTGCCATCAGTGAGTCCCGGACAGGTTCAGACAATGAGCAGTTCTTC. It specifies CAISESRTGSDNEQFF.